Shown below are 27 T cell receptor beta chains from a single sample sequenced in a study of blood T cell repertoires in COVID-19. TCRdb keeps only in-frame clones here, not all; method: immunoSEQ multiplex PCR. The sample records 150,000 to 200,000 clones, roughly 89% being singletons. Sequenced input: peripheral blood. Receptors were obtained from a woman under 30 who had recovered from COVID-19.

The chain carries TRBV4-1 and TRBJ2-1, with a possible D match to TRBD1 (6 bases). Germline loops: CDR1 MGHRA, CDR2 YSYEKL. The CDR3 has 15 amino acids. Trimming pared 6 bases from V and 8 bases from J, leaving 20 bases between. DNA of the CDR3: TGCGCCAGCAGTCCCCCGCCGGGAAACAGGGATGAGCAGTTCTTC. Amino acids: CASSPPPGNRDEQFF.

V and J are TRBV2 and TRBJ2-5; D perhaps matches TRBD2 (6 bases). V lost 3 bases and J 7 bases, leaving 15 bases between the germline ends. CDR1 and CDR2 from the germline V gene are SNHLY and FYNNEI. This CDR3 comprises 14 residues. The CDR3, as DNA: TGTGCCAGCAGTGAGCGGGGCAAAGTCGTGACCCAGTACTTC. It translates to CASSERGKVVTQYF.

This rearrangement joins TRBV20-1 to TRBJ2-7, with D perhaps matching TRBD2 (6 bases). The V end lost 5 bases, the J end lost 6 bases, and 11 bases lay between the germline ends. Germline CDR1 is DFQATT and CDR2 is SNEGSKA (reference sequence). This CDR3 spans 11 amino acids. CDR3 region: CSASVGGEQYF. CDR3 sequence (DNA): TGCAGTGCTTCCGTGGGGGGCGAGCAGTACTTC.

The chain uses TRBV10-3 and TRBJ2-7, with 10 bases lining up with TRBD2. The trim removed 3 bases at V and 5 bases at J, leaving 4 bases unmatched. The CDR3 has 14 residues. In germline, CDR1 is ENHRY, CDR2 SYGVKD. In DNA form, the CDR3 reads TGTGCCATCAGTGATCAAGCGGGAGGGGACGAGCAGTACGTC. Translating it yields CAISDQAGGDEQYV.

The V call is TRBV5-1, the J call TRBJ2-3; 7 bases match TRBD2. The V gene end was trimmed by 4 bases and the J gene end by 0 bases; junction bases not matched to a gene: 5. This CDR3 region has 15 residues. Germline V gene data show CDR1 as SGHRS and CDR2 as YFSETQ. CDR3 coding DNA: TGCGCCAGCAGCCAGACTAGCCCTAGCACAGATACGCAGTATTTT. This gives the protein CASSQTSPSTDTQYF.

The genes are TRBV6-5 and TRBJ2-1; possible D gene TRBD2, 5 bases. The ends were cut back, 2 bases at V and 9 bases at J, with 11 bases in the middle. This CDR3 has 13 residues. Germline V gene data show CDR1 as MNHEY and CDR2 as SVGAGI. CDR3 coding DNA: TGTGCCAGCAGTTACCAGGACTTCAGTGAGCAGTTCTTC. It encodes CASSYQDFSEQFF.

The chain links TRBV7-8 to TRBJ2-3; 13 bases are shared with TRBD2. Trimming took 9 bases from V and 4 from J; bases not matched to a gene: 13. Germline CDR1 and CDR2: SGHVS and FQNEAQ. This CDR3 comprises 17 residues. CDR3 coding DNA: TGTGCCAGTATAAACCCAGGGACTAGCGGGATTGCAGATACGCAGTATTTT. This translates into CASINPGTSGIADTQYF.

This chain connects TRBV5-1 to TRBJ1-1, with TRBD1 identical over 9 bases. Germline assignment: CDR1 SGHRS and CDR2 YFSETQ. The CDR3 is 15 amino acids. Trimming removed 2 bases from V and 1 base from J; junction bases left unmatched: 3. Written as DNA, the CDR3 is TGCGCCAGCAGCTTAACAGGGGGCGAGAACACTGAAGCTTTCTTT. Its protein product is CASSLTGGENTEAFF.

This chain joins TRBV18 and TRBJ2-3; D gene uncertain. Trimming pared 2 bases from V and 2 bases from J, leaving 8 bases between. The CDR3 covers 14 residues. Germline V CDR1 and CDR2: KGHSH, LQKENI. The DNA for the CDR3 is TGTGCCAGCTCACCAGGGCGCGACACAGATACGCAGTATTTT. This translates into CASSPGRDTDTQYF.

This clone was counted a few times. The CDR3 nucleotides read TGCGCCAGCAGCTCGAAACTATACGAGCAGTACGTC. This translates into CASSSKLYEQYV. V gene TRBV5-1 combines with J gene TRBJ2-7; D ambiguous. Between the trimmed V and J ends, which lost 3 bases and 4 bases, there was a span of 8 bases. The germline CDR1 and CDR2 sequences are SGHRS and YFSETQ. This CDR3 is 12 amino acids long.

In this sample, this clone turned up a few times. V is TRBV4-1 and J is TRBJ2-2; tentative D call: TRBD2 (5 bases). CDR1 is MGHRA and CDR2 is YSYEKL in the germline V gene. The ends were cut back, 1 base at V and 7 bases at J, with 7 bases in the middle. The length of the CDR3 is 13 residues. The CDR3 nucleotides are TGCGCCAGCAGCCAAGTCGGAGGCGGGGAGCTGTTTTTT. Residues: CASSQVGGGELFF.

The genes are TRBV10-3 and TRBJ1-1; TRBD1 matches at 7 bases. CDR1 ENHRY and CDR2 SYGVKD come from the germline V gene. The CDR3 totals 13 residues. V was clipped by 7 bases and J by 3 bases; unmatched bases: 5. The CDR3: CAIKNTGDTEAFF. The CDR3 DNA reads as TGTGCCATCAAGAATACAGGGGACACTGAAGCTTTCTTT.

This rearrangement joins TRBV6-5 to TRBJ1-2; 7 bases map to TRBD1. V gave up 6 bases and J gave up 4 bases; unmatched junction bases: 2. CDR3 size: 12 residues. The germline V gene encodes CDR1 MNHEY and CDR2 SVGAGI. The CDR3 protein is CASRGGGYGYTF. The CDR3 nucleotides read TGTGCCAGCAGAGGGGGCGGCTATGGCTACACCTTC.

This sequence joins TRBV2 and TRBJ2-2; a possible D gene is TRBD2 (7 bases). This CDR3 is built from 14 residues. Germline-derived CDR1 and CDR2 are SNHLY and FYNNEI. V lost 3 bases to trimming and J lost 7 bases, with 12 bases between them. The CDR3 DNA is TGTGCCAGCAGTGAGCGGGGGCGGGACGGGGAGCTGTTTTTT. Amino acid sequence: CASSERGRDGELFF.

This clone appeared a single time. CDR3 coding DNA: TGTGCCAGCAGCTCTAGGACTAGCGGGAGCGGGGAGCAGTACGTC. Amino acid sequence: CASSSRTSGSGEQYV. J is TRBJ2-7 and V is TRBV7-9; 13 positions match TRBD2. CDR1 and CDR2 (germline): SEHNR, FQNEAQ (reference sequence). The CDR3 spans 15 residues. With 4 bases clipped from V and 7 bases from J, the junction kept 7 bases outside the gene matches.

V gene TRBV25-1 combines with J gene TRBJ2-5; D remains unclear. Germline lookup yields CDR1 MGHDK and CDR2 SYGVNS. V was clipped by 1 base and J by 2 bases, with 8 bases between them. The CDR3 is made up of 14 amino acids. The CDR3 bases are TGTGCCAGCAGTGAATTGGGCAGGCAAGAGACCCAGTACTTC. This codes for CASSELGRQETQYF.

This clone has just one count. The DNA for the CDR3 is TGTGCCAGCAGCTCAGGGGGCGCAAATTCACCCCTCCACTTT. Protein sequence: CASSSGGANSPLHF. This rearrangement joins TRBV3-1 (or the pseudogene TRBV3-2) to TRBJ1-6, with TRBD1 matching over 8 bases. The CDR3 covers 14 residues. Germline CDR1 and CDR2: LGHDT and YNNKEL (reference sequence). J was trimmed by 7 bases and V by 5 bases; bases with no gene match: 4.

This chain connects TRBV2 to TRBJ2-5; 11 bases are a match to TRBD1. Trimming removed 7 bases from V and 5 bases from J; junction bases left unmatched: 9. Germline V lookup: CDR1 SNHLY, CDR2 FYNNEI. CDR3 length equals 15 residues. The CDR3 spells CASTGDRGYAETQYF. CDR3 in DNA: TGTGCCAGCACGGGGGACAGGGGGTATGCGGAGACCCAGTACTTC.

The genes are TRBV4-3 and TRBJ1-2; TRBD1 agrees at 9 bases. Trimming cost V 3 bases and J 2 bases; bases outside gene matches: 7. CDR1 is LGHNA and CDR2 is YSLEER in the germline V gene. The CDR3 sequence is 16 residues long. The CDR3, as DNA: TGCGCCAGCAGCCAGGACTACAGGGGGCGCAACTATGGCTACACCTTC. It yields the protein CASSQDYRGRNYGYTF.

This rearrangement joins TRBV7-8 to TRBJ1-4; the match to TRBD1 covers 10 bases. The CDR3 totals 14 residues. CDR1 and CDR2 from the germline V gene are SGHVS and FQNEAQ. After removal of 10 bases from V and 5 bases from J, the junction contained 7 bases not matched to a gene. The chain's CDR3 is CATSAGQGNEKLFF. The CDR3 coding sequence is TGTGCCACCTCAGCGGGACAGGGGAATGAAAAACTGTTTTTT.

The V gene is TRBV24-1, the J gene TRBJ2-4; the match to TRBD1 covers 8 bases. CDR1 and CDR2 (germline): KGHDR, SFDVKD. The CDR3 extends over 15 amino acids. Unmatched junction bases numbered 6, after V lost 8 bases and J lost 1 base. CDR3 in amino acids: CATTRDRLAKNIQYF. In DNA, the CDR3 is TGTGCCACCACAAGGGACAGGTTGGCCAAAAACATTCAGTACTTC.

The chain carries TRBV3-1 (or the pseudogene TRBV3-2) and TRBJ2-5; the D gene is possibly TRBD1 (5 bases). Per the germline V gene, CDR1 is LGHDT and CDR2 is YNNKEL (reference sequence). V dropped 3 bases and J dropped 5 bases, with 10 bases sitting between them. The CDR3 loop spans 13 amino acids. The CDR3 here is CASSHGAGETQYF. In DNA, the CDR3 is TGTGCCAGCAGCCATGGGGCAGGGGAGACCCAGTACTTC.

This clone was recorded a few times. This chain joins TRBV19 and TRBJ2-1; D remains ambiguous. The CDR3 consists of 13 residues. The V end was cut by 5 bases, the J end by 5 bases, with 10 bases between. Germline CDR1 and CDR2: LNHDA and SQIVND (reference sequence). CDR3: CASSLSSNNEQFF. For the CDR3, the DNA is TGTGCCAGTAGTCTGTCTAGTAACAATGAGCAGTTCTTC. Combining the CDR3 with reference TRBV19 and TRBJ2-1 gives the whole variable domain DGGITQSPKYLFRKEGQNVTLSCEQNLNHDAMYWYRQDPGQGLRLIYYSQIVNDFQKGDIAEGYSVSREKKESFPLTVTSAQKNPTAFYLCASSLSSNNEQFFGPGTRLTVL.

The gene calls are TRBV5-1 and TRBJ1-4, with D uncertain. Trimming stripped 0 bases from V and 8 bases from J, with 8 bases between. This CDR3 comprises 13 residues. Germline CDR1 and CDR2: SGHRS and YFSETQ. The CDR3 nucleotides read TGCGCCAGCAGCTTGGCCTCGGGGGAAAAACTGTTTTTT. Residues: CASSLASGEKLFF. The full variable domain, with the rest looked up from reference TRBV5-1 and TRBJ1-4, is KAGVTQTPRYLIKTRGQQVTLSCSPISGHRSVSWYQQTPGQGLQFLFEYFSETQRNKGNFPGRFSGRQFSNSRSEMNVSTLELGDSALYLCASSLASGEKLFFGSGTQLSVL.

At least ten counts were recorded for this clone. The V call is TRBV6-2 or TRBV6-3, the J call TRBJ2-5; TRBD2 matches at 16 bases. The CDR3 contains 18 residues. V shed 1 base and J 4 bases; nucleotides not matched to a gene: 6. The germline gives CDR1 MNHEY, CDR2 SVGEGT. This CDR3 is CASSYYGTSGGAVETQYF. DNA of the CDR3: TGTGCCAGCAGTTACTATGGGACTAGCGGGGGGGCCGTAGAGACCCAGTACTTC.

The chain links TRBV4-2 to TRBJ2-1; TRBD2 aligns across 7 bases. With 4 bases clipped from V and 6 bases from J, the junction kept 15 bases outside the gene matches. This CDR3 is 17 amino acids long. The V gene's germline CDR1 is LGHNA and CDR2 YNFKEQ. The CDR3 nucleotides read TGTGCCAGCAGCCCCAAGGGTCGGGGAGGGTCCGGCAATGAGCAGTTCTTC. This sequence encodes CASSPKGRGGSGNEQFF.

This sequence joins TRBV6-5 and TRBJ1-2; D remains unclear. Trimming removed 6 bases at V and 2 bases at J, with 10 bases between. Per germline, CDR1 MNHEY and CDR2 SVGAGI. The CDR3 runs to 13 residues. CDR3 loop: CASSLDQNYGYTF. The DNA of the CDR3 is TGTGCCAGCAGCCTCGATCAGAACTATGGCTACACCTTC.